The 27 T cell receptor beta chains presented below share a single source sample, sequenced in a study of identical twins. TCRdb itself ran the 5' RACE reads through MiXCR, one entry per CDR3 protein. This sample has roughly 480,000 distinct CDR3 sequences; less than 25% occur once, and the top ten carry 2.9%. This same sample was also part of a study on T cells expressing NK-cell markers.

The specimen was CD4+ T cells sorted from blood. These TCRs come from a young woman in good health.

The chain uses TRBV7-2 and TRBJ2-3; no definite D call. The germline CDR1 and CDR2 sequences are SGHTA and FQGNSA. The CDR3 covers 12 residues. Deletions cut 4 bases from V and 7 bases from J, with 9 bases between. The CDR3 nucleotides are TGTGCCAGCAGCTCGACATTTAATACGCAGTATTTT. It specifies CASSSTFNTQYF.

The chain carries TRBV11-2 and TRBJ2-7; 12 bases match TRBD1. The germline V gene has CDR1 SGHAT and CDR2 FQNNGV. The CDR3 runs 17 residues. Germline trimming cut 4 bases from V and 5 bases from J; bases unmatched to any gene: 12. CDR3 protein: CASSSTGTGGIFNEQYF. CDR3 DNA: TGTGCCAGCAGCTCGACCGGGACAGGGGGCATTTTTAACGAGCAGTACTTC.

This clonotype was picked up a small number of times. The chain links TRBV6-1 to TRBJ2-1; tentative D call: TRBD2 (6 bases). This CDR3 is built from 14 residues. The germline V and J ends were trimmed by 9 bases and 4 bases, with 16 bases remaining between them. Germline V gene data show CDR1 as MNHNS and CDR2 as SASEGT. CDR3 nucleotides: TGTGCCAGTAAACGACTAGATAATTACAATGAGCAGTTCTTC. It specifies CASKRLDNYNEQFF.

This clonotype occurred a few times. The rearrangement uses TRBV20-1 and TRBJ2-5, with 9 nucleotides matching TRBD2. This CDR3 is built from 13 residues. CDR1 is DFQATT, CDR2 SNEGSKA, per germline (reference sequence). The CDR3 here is CSLEGGREETQYF. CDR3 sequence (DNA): TGCTCCCTAGAGGGCGGGAGGGAAGAGACCCAGTACTTC.

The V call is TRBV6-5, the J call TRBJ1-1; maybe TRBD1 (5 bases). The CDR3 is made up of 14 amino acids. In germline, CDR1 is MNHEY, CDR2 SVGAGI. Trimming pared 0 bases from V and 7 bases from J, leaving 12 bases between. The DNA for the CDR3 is TGTGCCAGCAGTTACTCGAGAGGGGCGCATGAAGCTTTCTTT. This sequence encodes CASSYSRGAHEAFF.

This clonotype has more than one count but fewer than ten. CDR3 DNA: TGTGCCAGCAGTCAGTGGGGGCACGAGCAGTACTTC. This codes for CASSQWGHEQYF. The chain links TRBV6-2 or TRBV6-3 to TRBJ2-7, with D perhaps TRBD1 (6 bases). The V and J ends lost 5 bases and 5 bases respectively, with 10 bases between them. This CDR3 region has 12 residues. CDR1 MNHEY and CDR2 SVGEGT come from the germline V gene.

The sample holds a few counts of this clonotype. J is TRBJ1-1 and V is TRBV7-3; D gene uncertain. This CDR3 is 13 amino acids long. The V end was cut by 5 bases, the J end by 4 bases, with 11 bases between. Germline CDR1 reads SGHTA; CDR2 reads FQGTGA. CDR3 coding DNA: TGTGCCAGCAGCCACTCGGTAACCACTGAAGCTTTCTTT. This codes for CASSHSVTTEAFF.

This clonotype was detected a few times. The CDR3, as DNA: TGTGCCATCAGCCGGTCTGGCAAAAACATTCAGTACTTC. This gives the protein CAISRSGKNIQYF. The J gene is TRBJ2-4, the V gene TRBV10-3; D unresolved. V was shortened by 6 bases and J by 3 bases, with 9 bases between the two germline ends. The CDR3 is 13 amino acids. Germline V gene sequence: CDR1 ENHRY, CDR2 SYGVKD.

This CDR3 is CASLPGTGNYEQYF. CDR3 nucleotide sequence: TGTGCCAGCTTACCCGGGACAGGGAACTACGAGCAGTACTTC. The rearrangement uses TRBV18 and TRBJ2-7, with 9 bases identical to TRBD1. The CDR3 consists of 14 residues. V gave up 7 bases and J gave up 3 bases; unmatched junction bases: 7. The germline V gene encodes CDR1 KGHSH and CDR2 LQKENI.

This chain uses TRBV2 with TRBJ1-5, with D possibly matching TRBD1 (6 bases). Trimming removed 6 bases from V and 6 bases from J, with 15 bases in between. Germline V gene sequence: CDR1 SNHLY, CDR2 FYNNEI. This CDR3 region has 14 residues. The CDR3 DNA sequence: TGTGCCAGCAGAGGACAGCCTGACTCTCAGCCCCAGCATTTT. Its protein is CASRGQPDSQPQHF.

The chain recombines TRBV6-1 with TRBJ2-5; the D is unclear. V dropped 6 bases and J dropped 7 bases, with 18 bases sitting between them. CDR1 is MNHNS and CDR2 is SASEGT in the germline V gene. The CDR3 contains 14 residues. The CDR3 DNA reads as TGTGCCAGCAGGCCCACGCCGGACCACCGGACCCAGTACTTC. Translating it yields CASRPTPDHRTQYF.

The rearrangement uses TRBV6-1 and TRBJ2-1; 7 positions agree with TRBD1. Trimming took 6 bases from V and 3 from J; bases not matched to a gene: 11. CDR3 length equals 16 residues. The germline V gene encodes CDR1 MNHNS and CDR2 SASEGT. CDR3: CASRSRQGVVYNEQFF. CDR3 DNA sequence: TGTGCCAGCAGGTCGAGACAGGGAGTGGTCTACAATGAGCAGTTCTTC.

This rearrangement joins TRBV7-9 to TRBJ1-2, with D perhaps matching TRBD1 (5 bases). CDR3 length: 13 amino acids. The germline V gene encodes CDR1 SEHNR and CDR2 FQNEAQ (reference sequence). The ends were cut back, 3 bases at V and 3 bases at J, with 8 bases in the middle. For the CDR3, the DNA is TGTGCCAGCAGCTTTGCACAGGACTATGGCTACACCTTC. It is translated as CASSFAQDYGYTF. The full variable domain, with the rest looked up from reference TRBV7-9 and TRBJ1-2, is DTGVSQNPRHKITKRGQNVTFRCDPISEHNRLYWYRQTLGQGPEFLTYFQNEAQLEKSRLLSDRFSAERPKGSFSTLEIQRTEQGDSAMYLCASSFAQDYGYTFGSGTRLTVV.

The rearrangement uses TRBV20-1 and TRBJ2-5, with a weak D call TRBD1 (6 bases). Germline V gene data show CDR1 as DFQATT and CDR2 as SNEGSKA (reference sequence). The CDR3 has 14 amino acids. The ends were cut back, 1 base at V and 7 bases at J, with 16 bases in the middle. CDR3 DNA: TGCAGTGCTAGAGTCGGCCAGGGGAGTTTGACCCAGTACTTC. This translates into CSARVGQGSLTQYF.

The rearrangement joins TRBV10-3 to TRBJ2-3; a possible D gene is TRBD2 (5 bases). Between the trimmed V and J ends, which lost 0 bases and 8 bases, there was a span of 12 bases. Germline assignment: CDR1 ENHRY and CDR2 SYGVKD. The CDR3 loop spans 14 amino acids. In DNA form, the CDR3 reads TGTGCCATCAGTGAGTCATCGGGTGCGGGTACGCAGTATTTT. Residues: CAISESSGAGTQYF.

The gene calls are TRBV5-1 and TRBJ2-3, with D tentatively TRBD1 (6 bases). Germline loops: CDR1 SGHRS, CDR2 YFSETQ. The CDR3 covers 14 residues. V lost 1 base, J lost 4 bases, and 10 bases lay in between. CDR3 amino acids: CASSLRTEPDTQYF. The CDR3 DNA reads TGCGCCAGCAGCTTGAGGACAGAGCCAGATACGCAGTATTTT.

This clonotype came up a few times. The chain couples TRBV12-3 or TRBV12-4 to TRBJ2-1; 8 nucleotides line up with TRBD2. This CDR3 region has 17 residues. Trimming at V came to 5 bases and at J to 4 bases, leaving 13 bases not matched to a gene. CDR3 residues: CASSAFRGRKGYNEQFF. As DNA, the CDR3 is TGTGCCAGCAGTGCATTCCGCGGGAGGAAGGGTTACAATGAGCAGTTCTTC.

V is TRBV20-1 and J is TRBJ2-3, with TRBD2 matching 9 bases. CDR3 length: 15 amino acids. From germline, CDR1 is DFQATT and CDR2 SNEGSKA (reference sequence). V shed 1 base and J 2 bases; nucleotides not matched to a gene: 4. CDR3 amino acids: CSARGLAGSTDTQYF. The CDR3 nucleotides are TGCAGTGCTAGAGGTCTAGCGGGATCCACAGATACGCAGTATTTT.

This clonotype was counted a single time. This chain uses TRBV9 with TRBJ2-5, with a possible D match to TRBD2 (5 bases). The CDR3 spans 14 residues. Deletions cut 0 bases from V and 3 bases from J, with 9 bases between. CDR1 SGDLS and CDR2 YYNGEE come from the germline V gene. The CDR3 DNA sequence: TGTGCCAGCAGCGTAGGAGCGGCCGAAGAGACCCAGTACTTC. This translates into CASSVGAAEETQYF.

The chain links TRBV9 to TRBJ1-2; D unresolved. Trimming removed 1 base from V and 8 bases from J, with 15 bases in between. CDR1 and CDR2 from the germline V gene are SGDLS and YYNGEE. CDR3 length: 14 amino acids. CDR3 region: CASSVRSTAWGYTF. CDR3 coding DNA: TGTGCCAGCAGCGTAAGGTCAACGGCCTGGGGCTACACCTTC.

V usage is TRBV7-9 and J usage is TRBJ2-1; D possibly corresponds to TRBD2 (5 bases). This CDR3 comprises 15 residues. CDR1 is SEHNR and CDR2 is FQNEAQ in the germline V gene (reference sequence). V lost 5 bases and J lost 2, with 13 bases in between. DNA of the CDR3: TGTGCCAGCAGCCCTCCCGTGGGAGCCTACAATGAGCAGTTCTTC. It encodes CASSPPVGAYNEQFF.

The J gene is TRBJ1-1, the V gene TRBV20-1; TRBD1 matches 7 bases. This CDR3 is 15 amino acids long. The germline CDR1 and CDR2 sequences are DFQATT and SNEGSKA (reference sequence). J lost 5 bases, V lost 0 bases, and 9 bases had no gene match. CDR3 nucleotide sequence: TGCAGTGCTAGAGACCCCACAGGGGTCGAAACTGAAGCTTTCTTT. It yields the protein CSARDPTGVETEAFF.

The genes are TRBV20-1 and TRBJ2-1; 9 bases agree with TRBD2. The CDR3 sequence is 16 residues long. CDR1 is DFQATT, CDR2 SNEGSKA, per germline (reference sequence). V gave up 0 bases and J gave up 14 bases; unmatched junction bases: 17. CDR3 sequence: CSARDLEGSGGLRKFF. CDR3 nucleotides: TGCAGTGCTAGAGATCTTGAGGGGAGCGGGGGGCTTAGGAAGTTCTTC.

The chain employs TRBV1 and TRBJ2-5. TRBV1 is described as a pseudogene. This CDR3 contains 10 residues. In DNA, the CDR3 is TGCACCAGCAGCGAAGAGACCCAGTACTTC. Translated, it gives CTSSEETQYF.

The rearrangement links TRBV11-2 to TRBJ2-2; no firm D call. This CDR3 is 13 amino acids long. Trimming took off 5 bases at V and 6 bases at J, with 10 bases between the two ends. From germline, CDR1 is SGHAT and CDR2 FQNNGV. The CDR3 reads CASSLELAGELFF. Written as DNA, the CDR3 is TGTGCCAGCAGCCTTGAGCTTGCCGGGGAGCTGTTTTTT.

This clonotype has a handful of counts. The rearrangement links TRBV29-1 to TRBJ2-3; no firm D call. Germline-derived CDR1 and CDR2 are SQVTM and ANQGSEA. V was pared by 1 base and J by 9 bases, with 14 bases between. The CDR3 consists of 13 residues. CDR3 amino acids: CSVEGVAARTQYF. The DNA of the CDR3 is TGCAGCGTTGAAGGGGTAGCCGCCCGGACGCAGTATTTT.

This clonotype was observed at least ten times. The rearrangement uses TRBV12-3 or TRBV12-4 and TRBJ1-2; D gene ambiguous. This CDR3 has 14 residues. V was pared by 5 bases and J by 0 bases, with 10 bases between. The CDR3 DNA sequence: TGTGCCAGCAGTCTATACCTAGCTAACTATGGCTACACCTTC. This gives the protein CASSLYLANYGYTF.